The 24 T cell receptor beta chains given below trace back to one sample, sequenced in a study of cytomegalovirus exposure and HLA in healthy donors. The primer mix had 60 Vbeta and 13 Jbeta primers. Profiling relied on immunoSEQ multiplex PCR, and the TCRdb table lists in-frame clones only, not all of them. The sample carries about 140,000 clones, approximately 84% recorded once. The sequenced sample was PBMCs. These receptors were collected from a man aged 30-40 years in good health and CMV-seropositive.

The chain has TRBV9 and TRBJ2-5; 9 bases fit TRBD1. The J call may be incorrect, as the DNA end agrees better with TRBJ2-7. CDR3 length: 14 amino acids. Germline CDR1 is SGDLS and CDR2 is YYNGEE. The CDR3 DNA reads TGTGCCAGCAGCGTAGGGACAGGGGTCCACGAGCAGTACTTC. It specifies CASSVGTGVHEQYF.

V usage is TRBV7-9 and J usage is TRBJ2-1; D unresolved. The V gene lost 0 bases and the J gene lost 9 bases, with 6 bases spanning the gap. CDR3 length: 12 residues. CDR1 is SEHNR and CDR2 is FQNEAQ in the germline V gene (reference sequence). CDR3 loop: CASSLARGEQFF. As DNA, the CDR3 is TGTGCCAGCAGCTTAGCCAGAGGTGAGCAGTTCTTC.

The chain couples TRBV15 to TRBJ2-1; 7 bases agree with TRBD2. After removal of 5 bases from V and 9 bases from J, the junction contained 10 bases not matched to a gene. The CDR3 loop spans 14 amino acids. Germline CDR1 is LNHNV and CDR2 is YYDKDF (reference sequence). The CDR3 nucleotides read TGTGCCACCAGCGCGGGGGTTCTCACGCCTGAGCAGTTCTTC. Protein sequence: CATSAGVLTPEQFF.

The V and J genes are TRBV5-4 and TRBJ1-1, with 7 bases matching TRBD1. The trim removed 4 bases at V and 1 base at J, leaving 4 bases unmatched. The CDR3 totals 14 residues. Germline CDR1 reads SGHNT; CDR2 reads YYREEE (reference sequence). As DNA, the CDR3 is TGTGCCAGCAGCATCCAGGGGGGGAACACTGAAGCTTTCTTT. It codes for CASSIQGGNTEAFF.

Only a few counts were recorded for this clone. The rearrangement joins TRBV10-1 to TRBJ1-3, with D possibly being TRBD1 (5 bases). The V gene lost 5 bases and the J gene lost 1 base, with 9 bases spanning the gap. Germline values: CDR1 WNHNN, CDR2 SYGVQD (reference sequence). The length of the CDR3 is 14 residues. Here the CDR3 reads CASSSQGSGNTIYF. The DNA for the CDR3 is TGCGCCAGCAGTAGCCAGGGTTCTGGAAACACCATATATTTT.

The genes are TRBV5-1 and TRBJ2-7, with TRBD1 matching over 10 bases. The germline V gene encodes CDR1 SGHRS and CDR2 YFSETQ. After removal of 4 bases from V and 2 bases from J, the junction contained 3 bases not matched to a gene. CDR3 length equals 14 residues. The CDR3 sequence: CASSGTGAAYEQYF. CDR3 nucleotide sequence: TGCGCCAGCAGCGGGACAGGGGCAGCCTACGAGCAGTACTTC.

V gene TRBV28 combines with J gene TRBJ2-1, with D hard to call. The CDR3 length is 12 residues. Trimming pared 2 bases from V and 9 bases from J, leaving 8 bases between. Germline V lookup: CDR1 MDHEN, CDR2 SYDVKM. The CDR3 coding sequence is TGTGCCAGCAGTTTAGGGCTTAGTGAGCAGTTCTTC. It translates to CASSLGLSEQFF. Combining the CDR3 with reference TRBV28 and TRBJ2-1 gives the whole variable domain DVKVTQSSRYLVKRTGEKVFLECVQDMDHENMFWYRQDPGLGLRLIYFSYDVKMKEKGDIPEGYSVSREKKERFSLILESASTNQTSMYLCASSLGLSEQFFGPGTRLTVL.

The V and J genes are TRBV18 and TRBJ2-1; 7 nucleotides match TRBD1. After removal of 3 bases from V and 10 bases from J, the junction contained 12 bases not matched to a gene. This CDR3 has 15 residues. Germline lookup yields CDR1 KGHSH and CDR2 LQKENI. CDR3 nucleotides: TGTGCCAGCTCACCTAGGGGAGTTCGACAGGGCGAGCAGTTCTTC. This sequence encodes CASSPRGVRQGEQFF.

The genes are TRBV27 and TRBJ2-6; TRBD1 aligns across 7 bases. V was clipped by 5 bases and J by 0 bases; unmatched bases: 10. CDR3 length equals 18 residues. Germline CDR1 reads MNHEY; CDR2 reads SMNVEV (reference sequence). For the CDR3, the DNA is TGTGCCAGCAGTCAGGGACAGAACCTAGTCTCTGGGGCCAACGTCCTGACTTTC. Translated, it gives CASSQGQNLVSGANVLTF.

This clone was detected once. The rearrangement uses TRBV7-8 and TRBJ1-6, with TRBD1 as a possible D gene (5 bases). The CDR3 contains 14 residues. Germline V gene lookup returns CDR1 SGHVS and CDR2 FQNEAQ. V shed 5 bases and J shed 8 bases, with 13 bases lying between them. The CDR3 protein is CASSPRPRDSPLHF. The CDR3 DNA is TGTGCCAGCAGCCCCCGCCCCAGGGATTCACCCCTCCACTTT.

V gene TRBV18 combines with J gene TRBJ1-3; D might be TRBD1 (5 bases). V lost 4 bases to trimming and J lost 3 bases, with 16 bases between them. CDR1 is KGHSH and CDR2 is LQKENI in the germline V gene. This CDR3 has 16 residues. The CDR3 DNA follows: TGTGCCAGCTCACGCGACGGGGGGACGGATGGAAACACCATATATTTT. This sequence encodes CASSRDGGTDGNTIYF.

V gene TRBV7-9 combines with J gene TRBJ1-5; no clear D gene. V lost 2 bases and J 4 bases, leaving 3 bases between the germline ends. The length of the CDR3 is 12 residues. Germline CDR1 is SEHNR and CDR2 is FQNEAQ (reference sequence). The CDR3 nucleotides are TGTGCCAGCAGCTTACCAAATCAGCCCCAGCATTTT. It is translated as CASSLPNQPQHF.

About this clone: A single base separates this from a much larger clone, so it may be a read error. Other DNA sequences in the same sample also yield this CDR3. The rearrangement joins TRBV7-2 to TRBJ2-7, with unresolved D. Trimming took off 5 bases at V and 3 bases at J, with 5 bases between the two ends. The length of the CDR3 is 11 residues. Germline CDR1 reads SGHTA; CDR2 reads FQGNSA. The CDR3 spells CASSPGYEQYF. For the CDR3, the DNA is TGTGCCAGCAGCCCAGGCTACGAGCAGTACTTC.

The chain has TRBV11-3 and TRBJ2-7, with TRBD1 matching over 7 bases. Trimming at V came to 4 bases and at J to 2 bases, leaving 11 bases not matched to a gene. Per the germline V gene, CDR1 is SGHNT and CDR2 is YENEEA. The CDR3 totals 16 residues. The CDR3 sequence is CASSSHFRDRPYEQYF. CDR3 nucleotide sequence: TGTGCCAGCAGCTCCCACTTCCGGGACAGACCCTACGAGCAGTACTTC.

V is TRBV25-1 and J is TRBJ1-1, with D perhaps matching TRBD1 (6 bases). The V gene's germline CDR1 is MGHDK and CDR2 SYGVNS. V was pared by 3 bases and J by 2 bases, with 13 bases between. The CDR3 totals 15 residues. CDR3 in DNA: TGTGCCAGCAGTGAGGGGCAGGGGCAAAACACTGAAGCTTTCTTT. The encoded protein is CASSEGQGQNTEAFF.

CDR3 sequence: CASSFFSTAGSNQPQHF. CDR3 DNA sequence: TGTGCCAGCAGTTTCTTTTCGACGGCAGGTAGCAATCAGCCCCAGCATTTT. The chain links TRBV28 to TRBJ1-5; D is undetermined. Germline V gives CDR1 MDHEN, CDR2 SYDVKM. This CDR3 is 17 amino acids long. With 3 bases removed from V and 0 bases from J, the gap between germline ends came to 15 bases.

The chain combines TRBV6-1 with TRBJ1-3; D is undetermined. Germline loops: CDR1 MNHNS, CDR2 SASEGT. The CDR3 totals 15 residues. V was trimmed by 3 bases and J by 1 base, leaving 10 bases between them. The CDR3 loop is CASSDRPASGNTIYF. The CDR3 DNA is TGTGCCAGCAGTGACAGGCCTGCTTCTGGAAACACCATATATTTT.

V gene TRBV7-3 combines with J gene TRBJ2-3; a weak D match, TRBD2 (5 bases). V lost 5 bases, J lost 2 bases, and 8 bases lay in between. Germline V CDR1 and CDR2: SGHTA, FQGTGA. This CDR3 spans 13 amino acids. CDR3 bases: TGTGCCAGCAGCAAAGCGGACACAGATACGCAGTATTTT. Translated: CASSKADTDTQYF.

V and J are TRBV4-1 and TRBJ1-5, with unresolved D. Trimming stripped 0 bases from V and 5 bases from J, with 5 bases between. Germline CDR1 is MGHRA and CDR2 is YSYEKL. This CDR3 spans 13 amino acids. For the CDR3, the DNA is TGCGCCAGCAGCCAAGATGAGGATCAGCCCCAGCATTTT. It yields the protein CASSQDEDQPQHF.

The V gene is TRBV7-3, the J gene TRBJ2-2; no clear D. This CDR3 is 14 amino acids long. V gave up 4 bases and J gave up 0 bases, with 6 bases separating them. CDR1 and CDR2 (germline): SGHTA, FQGTGA. Written as DNA, the CDR3 is TGTGCCAGCAGCTCCCGTCCGAACACCGGGGAGCTGTTTTTT. It specifies CASSSRPNTGELFF.

The chain employs TRBV7-2 and TRBJ1-2, with D tentatively TRBD1 (5 bases). V lost 2 bases and J 6 bases, leaving 7 bases between the germline ends. CDR3 size: 12 residues. The germline V gene has CDR1 SGHTA and CDR2 FQGNSA. Here the CDR3 reads CASSLSRDGYTF. CDR3 DNA sequence: TGTGCCAGCAGCTTAAGCAGGGATGGCTACACCTTC.

A single count supports this clone. The CDR3 DNA reads TGTGCCATCAGTGAGATAAGCGTGAGCACAGATACGCAGTATTTT. Translating it yields CAISEISVSTDTQYF. This rearrangement joins TRBV10-3 to TRBJ2-3; D unresolved. The germline CDR1 and CDR2 sequences are ENHRY and SYGVKD. CDR3 size: 15 residues. The V gene lost 2 bases and the J gene lost 0 bases, with 9 bases spanning the gap.

The chain carries TRBV19 and TRBJ2-7; 8 nucleotides align to TRBD1. The V and J ends lost 6 bases and 1 base, in that order; junction bases with no gene match: 5. Germline assignment: CDR1 LNHDA and CDR2 SQIVND (reference sequence). The CDR3 totals 14 residues. CDR3 in amino acids: CASSRTGTSYEQYF. Written as DNA, the CDR3 is TGTGCCAGTAGCCGGACAGGGACATCCTACGAGCAGTACTTC.

J is TRBJ1-1 and V is TRBV18, with D maybe TRBD1 (6 bases). Trimming pared 0 bases from V and 6 bases from J, leaving 17 bases between. This CDR3 contains 16 residues. Germline V gene sequence: CDR1 KGHSH, CDR2 LQKENI. Here the CDR3 DNA reads TGTGCCAGCTCACCACCGGGGGCGGGGGATCGGGCTGAAGCTTTCTTT. Translated, it gives CASSPPGAGDRAEAFF.